The 27 T cell receptor beta chains reported below all come from one sample, sequenced in a study of T cells in Graves' hyperthyroidism and ophthalmopathy. There were TCR beta CDR3 regions amplified from RNA transcripts. With the HTBI primer set, the TCR CDR3 went through a first round of RT-PCR. TCRdb independently ran MiXCR on the multiplex PCR reads; one entry per CDR3 protein. Here the sample spans 40,000 to 60,000 distinct CDR3 sequences, approximately 48% being singletons. The material sequenced was blood. Receptor source: a woman aged 50 to 65 with Graves' ophthalmopathy.

For this clonotype: The conserved closing phenylalanine or tryptophan is absent in this CDR3, likely reflecting a read error. The chain has TRBV20-1 and TRBJ1-6; 7 bases map to TRBD1. The length of the CDR3 is 15 residues. CDR1 is DFQATT and CDR2 is SNEGSKA in the germline V gene (reference sequence). The CDR3 nucleotides are TGCAGTGCTAGAGAAGGGGGCTCCTATAATTCGCCCCTCCACGTT. It is translated as CSAREGGSYNSPLHV.

The sample holds many counts of this clonotype. This chain joins TRBV2 and TRBJ2-3; D not resolved. V was shortened by 5 bases and J by 1 base, with 16 bases between the two germline ends. CDR1 is SNHLY and CDR2 is FYNNEI in the germline V gene. This CDR3 is built from 16 residues. CDR3 amino acids: CASSTPRATRTDTQYF. CDR3 sequence (DNA): TGTGCCAGCAGTACCCCGAGAGCAACCCGCACAGATACGCAGTATTTT.

This chain uses TRBV5-5 with TRBJ2-7, with D perhaps TRBD1 (5 bases). Trimming took 6 bases from V and 5 from J, leaving 15 bases between them. Germline loops: CDR1 SGHKS, CDR2 YYEKEE (reference sequence). CDR3 length: 13 amino acids. The CDR3 spells CASKRPIGDEQYF. In nucleotides, the CDR3 is TGTGCCAGCAAACGACCCATAGGGGACGAGCAGTACTTC.

The chain combines TRBV27 with TRBJ2-7, with D perhaps being TRBD1 or TRBD2 (6 bases each). Trimming stripped 4 bases from V and 1 base from J, with 23 bases between. CDR3 length: 18 residues. CDR1 and CDR2 (germline): MNHEY, SMNVEV (reference sequence). CDR3 coding DNA: TGTGCCAGCAGTTCTACTATCCAGGGGACTTTGAAATCCTACGAGCAGTACTTC. This gives the protein CASSSTIQGTLKSYEQYF.

In regard to this clonotype: One junction end disagrees with the germline gene, perhaps due to a read error. J is TRBJ2-3 and V is TRBV2; tentatively, D is TRBD2 (7 bases). Germline V lookup: CDR1 SNHLY, CDR2 FYNNEI. The CDR3 runs to 15 residues. As DNA, the CDR3 is TGTGCCAGCGGTGAAGGGGGGGGGGGCCAAGGTACGCAGTATTTT. As protein: CASGEGGGGQGTQYF.

Of note for this clonotype: The junction shows a germline mismatch at one end, possibly a read error. CDR3 nucleotides: TGTGCCAGCAGCTCGACTAGCGGCACAGATACGCAGTGTTTT. This sequence encodes CASSSTSGTDTQCF. V usage is TRBV5-6 and J usage is TRBJ2-3; TRBD2 aligns across 9 bases. The CDR3 is 14 residues long. Germline lookup yields CDR1 SGHDT and CDR2 YYEEEE.

This clonotype has a count of ten or more. The J gene is TRBJ2-1, the V gene TRBV10-3; D remains ambiguous. Trimming took off 4 bases at V and 7 bases at J, with 5 bases between the two ends. The CDR3 runs 11 residues. The germline V gene encodes CDR1 ENHRY and CDR2 SYGVKD. The CDR3 DNA reads as TGTGCCATCAGTGTCGGTAATGAGCAGTTCTTC. Translated, it gives CAISVGNEQFF.

The rearrangement uses TRBV9 and TRBJ2-3, with 13 bases that match TRBD2. CDR1 SGDLS and CDR2 YYNGEE come from the germline V gene. This CDR3 comprises 13 residues. V was clipped by 3 bases and J by 9 bases; unmatched bases: 1. The CDR3 spells CASSGTSGGTQYF. The CDR3 coding sequence is TGTGCCAGCAGCGGGACTAGCGGGGGCACGCAGTATTTT.

This clonotype was seen ten or more times. The chain carries TRBV5-1 and TRBJ2-5, with D perhaps TRBD2 (6 bases). V lost 0 bases and J lost 4, with 13 bases in between. The germline V gene encodes CDR1 SGHRS and CDR2 YFSETQ. The CDR3 consists of 15 residues. DNA for the CDR3: TGCGCCAGCAGCTTGGCCCAGGGAGGCAGAGAGACCCAGTACTTC. Protein: CASSLAQGGRETQYF.

This clonotype was detected ten times or more. The chain employs TRBV7-9 and TRBJ1-2; TRBD1 aligns across 9 bases. The CDR3 has 15 residues. V lost 4 bases, J lost 3 bases, and 6 bases stayed unmatched. The V gene's germline CDR1 is SEHNR and CDR2 FQNEAQ (reference sequence). This chain's CDR3 is CASSSRDRADYGYTF. CDR3 sequence (DNA): TGTGCCAGCAGCTCACGGGACAGGGCGGACTATGGCTACACCTTC.

The rearrangement links TRBV20-1 to TRBJ1-6, with 8 bases matching TRBD1. Germline V gives CDR1 DFQATT, CDR2 SNEGSKA (reference sequence). CDR3 length equals 15 residues. Losses at the gene ends were 8 bases for V and 7 bases for J; bases not matched to a gene: 13. The DNA of the CDR3 is TGCAGTCCTGGACAGGGCTATCCGGGGAATTCACCCCTCCACTTT. Its translation is CSPGQGYPGNSPLHF.

This clonotype was recorded once. This rearrangement joins TRBV20-1 to TRBJ2-5; TRBD1 aligns across 11 bases. J gave up 5 bases and V 3 bases, and 2 bases lay outside the gene matches. Per the germline V gene, CDR1 is DFQATT and CDR2 is SNEGSKA (reference sequence). This CDR3 region has 13 residues. The CDR3: CSARGQGVETQYF. The CDR3 DNA is TGCAGTGCTAGGGGACAGGGGGTGGAGACCCAGTACTTC.

V is TRBV2 and J is TRBJ1-5, with D possibly being TRBD1 (5 bases). The CDR3 runs to 12 residues. V lost 8 bases and J lost 15, with 20 bases in between. Germline V gene sequence: CDR1 SNHLY, CDR2 FYNNEI. The CDR3 loop reads CASLWTSGGMHF. The CDR3 nucleotides read TGTGCCAGCCTATGGACTAGCGGGGGGATGCATTTT.

This clonotype came up many times. The chain links TRBV19 to TRBJ2-3; 8 bases are a match to TRBD2. Germline trimming cut 8 bases from V and 5 bases from J; bases unmatched to any gene: 12. CDR3 length: 15 residues. From germline, CDR1 is LNHDA and CDR2 SQIVND (reference sequence). CDR3 region: CASGGGAGAGDTQYF. DNA for the CDR3: TGTGCCAGTGGGGGGGGAGCGGGGGCCGGAGATACGCAGTATTTT.

The V gene is TRBV7-8, the J gene TRBJ2-7; possibly TRBD2 for D (5 bases). V dropped 1 base and J dropped 6 bases, with 13 bases sitting between them. Looked up from germline, CDR1 is SGHVS and CDR2 is FQNEAQ. The CDR3 covers 14 residues. The DNA for the CDR3 is TGTGCCAGCAGCTTAGAAGTAATCGGAGGCGAGCAGTACTTC. Translating it yields CASSLEVIGGEQYF.

Turning to this clonotype: A read error may produce the germline difference seen at one junction end. The chain carries TRBV5-6 and TRBJ1-1; TRBD1 might be the D (6 bases). Germline CDR1 and CDR2: SGHDT and YYEEEE. The CDR3 covers 15 residues. The CDR3 protein is CASDREGRRDTEAFF. The CDR3 DNA is TGTGCCAGCGACAGAGAGGGACGGAGGGACACGGAAGCTTTCTTT.

The chain recombines TRBV5-6 with TRBJ1-6, with D maybe TRBD1 (5 bases). This CDR3 spans 16 amino acids. CDR1 is SGHDT, CDR2 YYEEEE, per germline. CDR3 sequence (DNA): TGTACCGGCAGCTGGGGGGACGGTCCGGGCGATTCACCCCTCCACTTT. Protein: CTGSWGDGPGDSPLHF.

This clonotype was found many times. The J gene is TRBJ2-4, the V gene TRBV19; no reliable D call. Germline CDR1 and CDR2: LNHDA and SQIVND (reference sequence). There are 14 residues in the CDR3. V shed 7 bases and J shed 0 bases, with 10 bases lying between them. In nucleotides, the CDR3 is TGTGCCAGTAAACCGGGCCTAGCCAAAAACATTCAGTACTTC. It specifies CASKPGLAKNIQYF. The full variable domain, in which reference TRBV19 and TRBJ2-4 provide the parts outside the CDR3, is DGGITQSPKYLFRKEGQNVTLSCEQNLNHDAMYWYRQDPGQGLRLIYYSQIVNDFQKGDIAEGYSVSREKKESFPLTVTSAQKNPTAFYLCASKPGLAKNIQYFGAGTRLSVL.

Many counts were recorded for this clonotype. The chain recombines TRBV6-1 with TRBJ2-5, with D maybe TRBD1 (6 bases). The CDR3 length is 15 residues. The germline gives CDR1 MNHNS, CDR2 SASEGT. Trimming removed 0 bases from V and 3 bases from J, with 11 bases in between. The CDR3 loop reads CASSEAWGREETQYF. For the CDR3, the DNA is TGTGCCAGCAGTGAAGCGTGGGGGCGCGAAGAGACCCAGTACTTC.

The rearrangement uses TRBV29-1 and TRBJ1-2, with D hard to call. CDR3 length equals 11 residues. Germline V gene lookup returns CDR1 SQVTM and CDR2 ANQGSEA. The V and J ends lost 4 bases and 8 bases respectively, with 11 bases between them. The CDR3 DNA reads TGCAGCGTTGCGGGGAAATCAGGCTACACCTTC. Its translation is CSVAGKSGYTF.

The chain has TRBV29-1 and TRBJ1-1, with 9 nucleotides matching TRBD1. Trimming took 6 bases from V and 10 from J; bases not matched to a gene: 9. The germline V gene has CDR1 SQVTM and CDR2 ANQGSEA. This CDR3 has 12 amino acids. The CDR3 DNA sequence: TGCAGCGTGGACAGGGGCGGAAAACGAGCTTTCTTT. Its translation is CSVDRGGKRAFF.

This chain uses TRBV5-6 with TRBJ2-7; TRBD2 is a possible D gene (6 bases). The CDR3 sequence is 14 residues long. V lost 3 bases and J lost 2, with 12 bases in between. Per the germline V gene, CDR1 is SGHDT and CDR2 is YYEEEE. In DNA form, the CDR3 reads TGTGCCAGCAGCTGGAGGGTCGGGGCCTACGAGCAGTACTTC. It yields the protein CASSWRVGAYEQYF. Looking up the rest from reference TRBV5-6 and TRBJ2-7 gives the full variable domain: DAGVTQSPTHLIKTRGQQVTLRCSPKSGHDTVSWYQQALGQGPQFIFQYYEEEERQRGNFPDRFSGHQFPNYSSELNVNALLLGDSALYLCASSWRVGAYEQYFGPGTRLTVT.

V and J are TRBV19 and TRBJ1-6; possible D gene TRBD1, 5 bases. The length of the CDR3 is 14 residues. Germline V gives CDR1 LNHDA, CDR2 SQIVND (reference sequence). Trimming cost V 4 bases and J 13 bases, with 17 bases left between them. This chain's CDR3 is CASSTRQNNQPLHF. The CDR3 DNA is TGTGCCAGTAGTACCCGACAGAATAATCAGCCCCTCCACTTT.

This clonotype occurred a few times. The chain uses TRBV10-3 and TRBJ1-2, with 8 bases that match TRBD1. Germline V gene data show CDR1 as ENHRY and CDR2 as SYGVKD. V gave up 4 bases and J gave up 4 bases; unmatched junction bases: 5. The CDR3 is 14 residues long. CDR3: CAISAGTGTYGYTF. The CDR3, as DNA: TGTGCCATCAGTGCCGGGACAGGTACCTATGGCTACACCTTC.

This chain links TRBV24-1 with TRBJ2-1; 15 bases align to TRBD2. Trimming at V came to 4 bases and at J to 7 bases, leaving 4 bases not matched to a gene. Germline V CDR1 and CDR2: KGHDR, SFDVKD. The CDR3 totals 16 residues. The CDR3 region is CATSEHGTSGRNEQFF. The CDR3 nucleotides are TGTGCCACCAGTGAACACGGGACTAGCGGGAGGAATGAGCAGTTCTTC.

At least ten counts were recorded for this clonotype. The gene calls are TRBV4-3 and TRBJ2-2, with no clear D. V was cut by 5 bases and J by 7 bases, with 20 bases left in between. CDR1 and CDR2 from the germline V gene are LGHNA and YSLEER. This CDR3 has 16 amino acids. This CDR3 is CASSNDRYTSIGELFF. CDR3 nucleotides: TGCGCCAGCAGCAATGATAGGTATACCTCGATCGGGGAGCTGTTTTTT.

This clonotype qualifies as medium-sized. This rearrangement joins TRBV7-7 to TRBJ2-5, with 10 bases identical to TRBD2. Germline V lookup: CDR1 SSHAT, CDR2 FNYEAQ (reference sequence). The CDR3 spans 16 residues. With V trimmed by 0 bases and J by 5 bases, 6 bases remained unmatched. CDR3 sequence: CASSLASSGSSETQYF. Here the CDR3 DNA reads TGTGCCAGCAGCTTAGCGTCTAGCGGGAGCAGCGAGACCCAGTACTTC. The full variable domain, rest sourced from reference TRBV7-7 and TRBJ2-5, is GAGVSQSPRYKVTKRGQDVTLRCDPISSHATLYWYQQALGQGPEFLTYFNYEAQPDKSGLPSDRFSAERPEGSISTLTIQRTEQRDSAMYRCASSLASSGSSETQYFGPGTRLLVL.